This T cell receptor beta chain was identified during a study of cytomegalovirus exposure and HLA in healthy donors. To note about this clone: Its matching antigen is unknown.

A 120-subject validation cohort, separate from the approximately 720-subject first cohort, supplied the donors. Only in-frame clones appear in the TCRdb table, and some are missing; sequencing was by immunoSEQ multiplex PCR. The sample gives about 120,000 clones, 70% to 90% of which show up once; 2.1% is in the top ten. Study-level findings and limits: Accounts indicate the classifier identified cytomegalovirus status with strong specificity and sensitivity. The study flagged 150 to 200 TCR beta chains as cytomegalovirus-associated.

Germline V lookup: CDR1 LNHDA, CDR2 SQIVND (reference sequence). V was cut by 3 bases and J by 1 base, with 12 bases left in between. This CDR3 is 15 amino acids long. The source of this sequence is a young woman in good health and CMV-seronegative. V is TRBV19 and J is TRBJ1-1; weak D call: TRBD1 (6 bases). Material for sequencing was PBMCs. The CDR3 nucleotides read TGTGCCAGTAGTATTACAGGGATTAGGAACACTGAAGCTTTCTTT. Amino acids: CASSITGIRNTEAFF.